These 5 T cell receptor beta chains were all obtained from the same sample, sequenced in a study of cytomegalovirus exposure and HLA in healthy donors. TCRdb's copy holds only in-frame clones and misses some; the assay was immunoSEQ multiplex PCR. Seen here are tens of thousands of clones, nearly 96% observed once, and the top ten hold roughly 4.3%. Sequenced sample: PBMCs. The receptors here all came from a young woman in good health and CMV-seropositive.

The chain links TRBV6-5 to TRBJ2-5; 9 bases agree with TRBD1. The end of the DNA aligns better with TRBJ2-7, so the J call may be wrong. Germline assignment: CDR1 MNHEY and CDR2 SVGAGI. The CDR3 is 13 amino acids. This chain's CDR3 is CASSPGTGYEQYF. In DNA form, the CDR3 reads TGTGCCAGCAGCCCGGGGACAGGGTACGAGCAGTACTTC.

The V call is TRBV19, the J call TRBJ2-7, with 8 bases aligning to TRBD2. CDR3 length equals 13 residues. The J segment lost 5 bases and the V segment lost 1 base, leaving 1 base of the junction unmatched. The V gene's germline CDR1 is LNHDA and CDR2 SQIVND (reference sequence). The CDR3 is CASSIGRGDEQYF. The CDR3 nucleotides read TGTGCCAGTAGTATAGGGCGGGGGGACGAGCAGTACTTC.

The chain recombines TRBV7-3 with TRBJ2-3; 7 bases are shared with TRBD1. Germline CDR1 SGHTA, CDR2 FQGTGA. With V trimmed by 1 base and J by 0 bases, 28 bases remained unmatched. CDR3 length: 24 residues. The CDR3 protein is CASSLRASGTETHSSLHSTDTQYF. The DNA of the CDR3 is TGTGCCAGCAGCTTAAGGGCCTCCGGGACAGAGACTCATTCAAGCTTACATAGCACAGATACGCAGTATTTT. The full variable domain, with the rest looked up from reference TRBV7-3 and TRBJ2-3, is GAGVSQTPSNKVTEKGKYVELRCDPISGHTALYWYRQSLGQGPEFLIYFQGTGAADDSGLPNDRFFAVRPEGSVSTLKIQRTERGDSAVYLCASSLRASGTETHSSLHSTDTQYFGPGTRLTVL.

CDR3 loop: CSVEGPDTQYF. In DNA, the CDR3 is TGCAGCGTTGAAGGGCCAGATACGCAGTATTTT. V and J are TRBV29-1 and TRBJ2-3; D unresolved. V was pared by 1 base and J by 4 bases, with 3 bases between. CDR3 length: 11 residues. Germline V lookup: CDR1 SQVTM, CDR2 ANQGSEA.

The chain has TRBV6-5 and TRBJ2-7; D might be TRBD2 (5 bases). The V gene lost 6 bases and the J gene lost 3 bases, with 18 bases spanning the gap. The CDR3 spans 15 residues. Germline CDR1 reads MNHEY; CDR2 reads SVGAGI. CDR3 bases: TGTGCCAGCAGCAACCCTCGGGAAGGATACTACGAGCAGTACTTC. Translated, it gives CASSNPREGYYEQYF.